The entry that follows covers one T cell receptor (beta chain) sequence. Antigen unknown. This record comes from a study of shared clonotypes between healthy human individuals. General observations from the study: Naive subsets typically showed greater estimated richness than memory subsets.

The authors distributed each subset's genomic DNA evenly over several immunoSEQ plates. As handled by the study authors: Filtering of immunoSEQ junctional sequences could not match full-length read filtering. Profiling relied on immunoSEQ multiplex PCR, and the TCRdb table lists in-frame clones only, not all of them. V and J calls and clone size come straight from that table; D and trimming were deduced from the DNA. The profile covers millions of clones, with roughly 92% appearing a single time and around 0.14% taken by the ten largest. The TCR comes from a man between 18 and 29 years old in good health. Sequences were obtained from naive CD4+ T cells sorted from blood. Subset given: CD45RA+ positively selected.

The CDR3 sequence is CASSLARGNTIYF. CDR3 sequence (DNA): TGCGCCAGCAGCTTGGCGAGGGGAAACACCATATATTTT. V and J are TRBV5-1 and TRBJ1-3; D is undetermined. The V end was cut by 0 bases, the J end by 4 bases, with 5 bases between. The CDR3 loop spans 13 amino acids. CDR1 is SGHRS, CDR2 YFSETQ, per germline. Filled out from reference TRBV5-1 and TRBJ1-3, the complete variable domain reads KAGVTQTPRYLIKTRGQQVTLSCSPISGHRSVSWYQQTPGQGLQFLFEYFSETQRNKGNFPGRFSGRQFSNSRSEMNVSTLELGDSALYLCASSLARGNTIYFGEGSWLTVV.